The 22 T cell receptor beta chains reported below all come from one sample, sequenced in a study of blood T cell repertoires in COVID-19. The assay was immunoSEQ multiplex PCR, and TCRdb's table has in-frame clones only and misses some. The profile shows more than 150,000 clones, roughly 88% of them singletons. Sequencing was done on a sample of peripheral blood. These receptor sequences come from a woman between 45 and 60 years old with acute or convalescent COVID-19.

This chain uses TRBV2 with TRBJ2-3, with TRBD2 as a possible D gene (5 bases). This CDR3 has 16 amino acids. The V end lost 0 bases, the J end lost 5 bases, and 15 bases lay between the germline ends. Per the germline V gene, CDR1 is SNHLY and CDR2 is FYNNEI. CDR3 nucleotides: TGTGCCAGCAGTGAAGCTAGGTTCCTAGCTCAAGATACGCAGTATTTT. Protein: CASSEARFLAQDTQYF.

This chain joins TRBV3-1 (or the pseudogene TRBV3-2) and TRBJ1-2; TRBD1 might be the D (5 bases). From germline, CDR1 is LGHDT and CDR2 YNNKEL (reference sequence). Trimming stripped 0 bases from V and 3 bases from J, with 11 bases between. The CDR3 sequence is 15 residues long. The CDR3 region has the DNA TGTGCCAGCAGCCAAGACCGGAGGGGTGACTATGGCTACACCTTC. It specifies CASSQDRRGDYGYTF.

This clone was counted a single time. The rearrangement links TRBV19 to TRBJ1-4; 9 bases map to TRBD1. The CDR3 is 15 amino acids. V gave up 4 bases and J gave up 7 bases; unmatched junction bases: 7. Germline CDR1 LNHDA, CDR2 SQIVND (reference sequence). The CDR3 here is CASSTTQGAREKLFF. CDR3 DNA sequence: TGTGCCAGTAGTACGACACAGGGGGCGCGTGAAAAACTGTTTTTT.

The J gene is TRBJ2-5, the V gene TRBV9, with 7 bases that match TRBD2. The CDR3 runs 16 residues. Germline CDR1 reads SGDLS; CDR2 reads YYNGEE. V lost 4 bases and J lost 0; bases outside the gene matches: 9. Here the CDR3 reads CASSPPGGGYQETQYF. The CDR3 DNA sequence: TGTGCCAGCAGCCCTCCCGGCGGGGGTTACCAAGAGACCCAGTACTTC.

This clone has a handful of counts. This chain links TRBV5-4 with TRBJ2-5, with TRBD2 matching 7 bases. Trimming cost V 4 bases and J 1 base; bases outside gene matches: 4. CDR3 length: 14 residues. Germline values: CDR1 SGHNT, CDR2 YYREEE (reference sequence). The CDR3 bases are TGTGCCAGCAGCCCGCGGGAGTCCCAAGAGACCCAGTACTTC. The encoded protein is CASSPRESQETQYF.

Written as DNA, the CDR3 is TGTGCCAGCAGCCAAGCAAGCAATCAGCCCCAGCATTTT. Its translation: CASSQASNQPQHF. The gene calls are TRBV4-2 and TRBJ1-5; D unresolved. The V end was cut by 1 base, the J end by 1 base, with 2 bases between. There are 13 residues in the CDR3. Germline CDR1 LGHNA, CDR2 YNFKEQ.

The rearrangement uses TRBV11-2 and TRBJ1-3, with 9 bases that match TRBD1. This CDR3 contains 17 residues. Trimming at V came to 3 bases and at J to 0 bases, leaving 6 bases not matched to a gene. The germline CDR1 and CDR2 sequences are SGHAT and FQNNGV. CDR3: CASSFGQGIGSGNTIYF. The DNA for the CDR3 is TGTGCCAGCAGCTTCGGACAGGGGATAGGCTCTGGAAACACCATATATTTT.

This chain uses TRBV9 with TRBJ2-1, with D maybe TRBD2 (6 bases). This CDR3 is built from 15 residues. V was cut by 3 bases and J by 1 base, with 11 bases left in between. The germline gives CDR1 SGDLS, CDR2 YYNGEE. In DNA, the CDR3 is TGTGCCAGCAGCGCATCCGGGACTTCCTACAATGAGCAGTTCTTC. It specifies CASSASGTSYNEQFF.

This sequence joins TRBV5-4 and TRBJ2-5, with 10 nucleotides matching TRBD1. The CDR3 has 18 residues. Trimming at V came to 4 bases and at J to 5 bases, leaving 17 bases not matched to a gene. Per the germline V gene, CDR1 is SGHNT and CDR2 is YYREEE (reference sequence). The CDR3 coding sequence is TGTGCCAGCAGCGTAACCGGGACAGGGGTGCTCCCTGAGGAGACCCAGTACTTC. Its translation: CASSVTGTGVLPEETQYF.

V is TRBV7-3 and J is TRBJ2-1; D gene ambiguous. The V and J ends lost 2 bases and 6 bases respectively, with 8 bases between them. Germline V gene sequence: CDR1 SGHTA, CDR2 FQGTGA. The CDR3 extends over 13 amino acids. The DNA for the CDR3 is TGTGCCAGCAGCTTATTTCGACTCAATGAGCAGTTCTTC. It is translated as CASSLFRLNEQFF.

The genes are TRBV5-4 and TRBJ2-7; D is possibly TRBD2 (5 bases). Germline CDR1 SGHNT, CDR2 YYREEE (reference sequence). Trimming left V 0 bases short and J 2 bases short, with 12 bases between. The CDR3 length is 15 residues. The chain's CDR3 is CASSLAASNAYEQYF. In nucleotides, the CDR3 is TGTGCCAGCAGCTTGGCTGCTAGCAATGCCTACGAGCAGTACTTC. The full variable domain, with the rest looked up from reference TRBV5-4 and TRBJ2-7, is ETGVTQSPTHLIKTRGQQVTLRCSSQSGHNTVSWYQQALGQGPQFIFQYYREEENGRGNFPPRFSGLQFPNYSSELNVNALELDDSALYLCASSLAASNAYEQYFGPGTRLTVT.

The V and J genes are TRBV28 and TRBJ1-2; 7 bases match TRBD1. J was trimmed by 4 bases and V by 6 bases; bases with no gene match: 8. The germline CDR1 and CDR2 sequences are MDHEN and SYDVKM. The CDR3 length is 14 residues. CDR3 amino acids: CASRLTGNVYGYTF. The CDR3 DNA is TGTGCCAGCAGGTTGACAGGGAATGTCTATGGCTACACCTTC.

The CDR3 DNA sequence: TGTGCCAGCAGTTTTCTCACGGTGAACACTGAAGCTTTCTTT. This sequence encodes CASSFLTVNTEAFF. V usage is TRBV28 and J usage is TRBJ1-1; the D is unclear. With 3 bases removed from V and 0 bases from J, the gap between germline ends came to 8 bases. CDR1 is MDHEN, CDR2 SYDVKM, per germline. This CDR3 is built from 14 residues.

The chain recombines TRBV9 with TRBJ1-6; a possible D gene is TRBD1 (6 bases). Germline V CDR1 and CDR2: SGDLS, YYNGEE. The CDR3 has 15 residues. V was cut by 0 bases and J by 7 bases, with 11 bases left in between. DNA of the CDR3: TGTGCCAGCAGCGTAGCGGGGGGGCTGAATTCACCCCTCCACTTT. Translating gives CASSVAGGLNSPLHF.

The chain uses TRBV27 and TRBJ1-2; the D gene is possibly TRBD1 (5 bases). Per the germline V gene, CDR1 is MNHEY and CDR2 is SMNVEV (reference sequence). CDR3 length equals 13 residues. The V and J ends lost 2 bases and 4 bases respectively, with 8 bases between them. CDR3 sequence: CASSLQGGYGYTF. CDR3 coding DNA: TGTGCCAGCAGTTTACAGGGAGGCTATGGCTACACCTTC.

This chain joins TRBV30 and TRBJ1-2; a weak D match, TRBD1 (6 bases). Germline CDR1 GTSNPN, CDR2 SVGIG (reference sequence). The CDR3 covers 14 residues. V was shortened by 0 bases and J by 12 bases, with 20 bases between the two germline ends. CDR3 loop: CAWSVQVAGDVHTF. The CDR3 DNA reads TGTGCCTGGAGTGTACAGGTGGCAGGGGATGTCCACACCTTC.

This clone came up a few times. The CDR3 nucleotides are TGTGCCAGCTCACCAAGAGGTAGCACAGATACGCAGTATTTT. This translates into CASSPRGSTDTQYF. The V and J genes are TRBV18 and TRBJ2-3, with D uncertain. CDR1 is KGHSH and CDR2 is LQKENI in the germline V gene. CDR3 length: 14 amino acids. V shed 2 bases and J shed 0 bases, with 6 bases lying between them.

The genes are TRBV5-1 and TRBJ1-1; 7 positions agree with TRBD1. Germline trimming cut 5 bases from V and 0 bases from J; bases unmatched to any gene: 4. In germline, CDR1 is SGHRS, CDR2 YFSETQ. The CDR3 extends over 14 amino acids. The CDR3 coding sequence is TGCGCCAGCAGACTGACAGGGTTGAACACTGAAGCTTTCTTT. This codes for CASRLTGLNTEAFF.

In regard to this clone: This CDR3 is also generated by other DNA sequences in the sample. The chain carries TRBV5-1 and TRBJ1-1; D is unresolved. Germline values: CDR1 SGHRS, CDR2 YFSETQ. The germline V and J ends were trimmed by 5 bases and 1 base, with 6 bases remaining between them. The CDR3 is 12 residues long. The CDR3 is CASSPGNTEAFF. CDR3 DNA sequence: TGCGCCAGCAGTCCAGGGAACACTGAAGCTTTCTTT.

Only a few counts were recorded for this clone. The CDR3, as DNA: TGTGCCAGCAGTTCCCGGGACAGCCTGAACACTGAAGCTTTCTTT. It codes for CASSSRDSLNTEAFF. The chain has TRBV28 and TRBJ1-1; 7 nucleotides match TRBD1. The trim removed 4 bases at V and 0 bases at J, leaving 5 bases unmatched. This CDR3 spans 15 amino acids. Germline V gives CDR1 MDHEN, CDR2 SYDVKM.

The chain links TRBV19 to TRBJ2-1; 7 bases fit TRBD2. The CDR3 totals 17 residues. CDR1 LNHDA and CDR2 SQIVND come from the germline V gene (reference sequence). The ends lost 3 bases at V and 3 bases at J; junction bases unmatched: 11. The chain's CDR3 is CASSIGRGRENYNEQFF. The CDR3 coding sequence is TGTGCCAGTAGTATCGGTCGCGGGAGAGAAAACTACAATGAGCAGTTCTTC.

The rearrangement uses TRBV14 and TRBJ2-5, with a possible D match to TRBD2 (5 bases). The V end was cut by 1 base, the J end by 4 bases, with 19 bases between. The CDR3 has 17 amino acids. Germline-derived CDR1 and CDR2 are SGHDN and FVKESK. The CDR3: CASSQGRTLGPVETQYF. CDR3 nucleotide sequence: TGTGCCAGCAGCCAAGGGAGAACACTAGGACCGGTAGAGACCCAGTACTTC.